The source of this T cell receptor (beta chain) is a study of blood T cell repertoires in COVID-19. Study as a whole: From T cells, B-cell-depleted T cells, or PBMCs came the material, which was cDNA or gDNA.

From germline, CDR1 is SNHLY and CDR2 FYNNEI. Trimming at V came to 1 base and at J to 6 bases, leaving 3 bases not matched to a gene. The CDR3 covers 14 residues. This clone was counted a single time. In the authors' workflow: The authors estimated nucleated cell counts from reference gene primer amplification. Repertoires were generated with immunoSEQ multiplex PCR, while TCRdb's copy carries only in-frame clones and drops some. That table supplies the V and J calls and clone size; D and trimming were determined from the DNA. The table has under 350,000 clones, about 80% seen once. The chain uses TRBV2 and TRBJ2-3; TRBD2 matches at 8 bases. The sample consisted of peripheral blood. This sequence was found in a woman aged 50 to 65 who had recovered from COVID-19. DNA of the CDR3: TGTGCCAGCAGTGAAGTAGCGGGAATGGATACGCAGTATTTT. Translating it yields CASSEVAGMDTQYF.